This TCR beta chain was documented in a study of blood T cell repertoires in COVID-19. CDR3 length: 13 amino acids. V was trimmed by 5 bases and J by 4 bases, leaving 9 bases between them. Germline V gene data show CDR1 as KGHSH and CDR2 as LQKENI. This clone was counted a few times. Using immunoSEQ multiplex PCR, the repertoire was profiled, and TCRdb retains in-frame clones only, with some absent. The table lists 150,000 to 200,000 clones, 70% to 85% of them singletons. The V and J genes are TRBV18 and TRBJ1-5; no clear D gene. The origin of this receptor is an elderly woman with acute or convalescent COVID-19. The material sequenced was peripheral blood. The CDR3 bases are TGTGCCAGCTCAGCCAGCGAAAATCAGCCCCAGCATTTT. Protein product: CASSASENQPQHF.